The 30 T cell receptor beta chains reported below all come from one sample, sequenced in a study of blood T cell repertoires in COVID-19. TCRdb keeps only in-frame clones here, not all; method: immunoSEQ multiplex PCR. The top ten clones hold 5% to 6.5% of a sample with 98,000 or so clones, 75% to 95% of them seen once. The sample taken for sequencing was peripheral blood. The origin of the receptors is a human donor in a cohort sampled during active COVID-19.

The chain joins TRBV27 to TRBJ1-5, with D unresolved. The CDR3 contains 14 residues. The V end lost 3 bases, the J end lost 2 bases, and 8 bases lay between the germline ends. Germline V gene sequence: CDR1 MNHEY, CDR2 SMNVEV (reference sequence). The CDR3 region has the DNA TGTGCCAGCAGTTTCCGGGGAGGCAATCAGCCCCAGCATTTT. Translated: CASSFRGGNQPQHF.

The J gene is TRBJ1-5, the V gene TRBV6-5, with TRBD1 matching over 7 bases. After removal of 6 bases from V and 2 bases from J, the junction contained 4 bases not matched to a gene. Germline V CDR1 and CDR2: MNHEY, SVGAGI. CDR3 length equals 14 residues. CDR3 in DNA: TGTGCCAGCAGACAGGGGTTGGGCAATCAGCCCCAGCATTTT. Translation: CASRQGLGNQPQHF.

The V and J genes are TRBV11-2 and TRBJ1-2; D is uncertain. The CDR3 runs to 13 residues. V lost 2 bases to trimming and J lost 6 bases, with 10 bases between them. Germline V gene sequence: CDR1 SGHAT, CDR2 FQNNGV. Here the CDR3 DNA reads TGTGCCAGCAGCTTATGGATCCGGGATGGCTACACCTTC. It specifies CASSLWIRDGYTF.

The rearrangement joins TRBV29-1 to TRBJ1-2; TRBD1 aligns across 7 bases. V was clipped by 6 bases and J by 7 bases; unmatched bases: 8. Per germline, CDR1 SQVTM and CDR2 ANQGSEA. The CDR3 is made up of 12 amino acids. The CDR3 nucleotides are TGCAGCGTCGAAACAGGGGTGGGTGGCTACACCTTC. It encodes CSVETGVGGYTF.

V usage is TRBV5-1 and J usage is TRBJ2-1; D ambiguous. V lost 0 bases, J lost 2 bases, and 9 bases lay in between. Germline V gene sequence: CDR1 SGHRS, CDR2 YFSETQ. This CDR3 is built from 15 residues. The CDR3 protein is CASSLELSPYNEQFF. CDR3 bases: TGCGCCAGCAGCTTGGAGTTGAGCCCCTACAATGAGCAGTTCTTC.

The rearrangement links TRBV10-2 to TRBJ1-4; no definite D call. Germline V gene data show CDR1 as WSHSY and CDR2 as SAAADI. V lost 2 bases and J lost 8, with 9 bases in between. The CDR3 is 13 residues long. CDR3 in DNA: TGCGCCAGCAGTGAGGGTGGACTCGAAAAACTGTTTTTT. Translation gives CASSEGGLEKLFF.

The gene calls are TRBV7-2 and TRBJ2-7; D possibly corresponds to TRBD1 (7 bases). Germline CDR1 SGHTA, CDR2 FQGNSA. The germline V and J ends were trimmed by 7 bases and 2 bases, with 15 bases remaining between them. CDR3 length equals 14 residues. Written as DNA, the CDR3 is TGTGCCAGCAAAAATCAGGGGGGACCCTACGAGCAGTACTTC. Translation: CASKNQGGPYEQYF. The full variable domain, in which reference TRBV7-2 and TRBJ2-7 provide the parts outside the CDR3, is GAGVSQSPSNKVTEKGKDVELRCDPISGHTALYWYRQSLGQGLEFLIYFQGNSAPDKSGLPSDRFSAERTGGSVSTLTIQRTQQEDSAVYLCASKNQGGPYEQYFGPGTRLTVT.

The V and J genes are TRBV5-5 and TRBJ2-1, with 9 bases identical to TRBD2. J was trimmed by 10 bases and V by 1 base; bases with no gene match: 9. Looked up from germline, CDR1 is SGHKS and CDR2 is YYEKEE (reference sequence). The CDR3 spans 15 residues. The CDR3 protein is CASSLKVAGELEQFF. The DNA for the CDR3 is TGTGCCAGCAGCTTGAAGGTAGCGGGGGAGTTGGAGCAGTTCTTC.

The chain joins TRBV18 to TRBJ2-7; TRBD2 is a possible D gene (5 bases). The CDR3 runs 14 residues. V lost 2 bases and J lost 5, with 13 bases in between. The germline gives CDR1 KGHSH, CDR2 LQKENI. The CDR3 is CASSPTRFFDEQYF. The DNA for the CDR3 is TGTGCCAGCTCACCAACTAGGTTCTTCGACGAGCAGTACTTC.

The J gene is TRBJ2-3, the V gene TRBV5-6; 8 nucleotides agree with TRBD2. Germline V gene sequence: CDR1 SGHDT, CDR2 YYEEEE. The CDR3 has 17 amino acids. Trimming took 1 base from V and 0 from J; bases not matched to a gene: 7. CDR3 nucleotide sequence: TGTGCCAGCAGCTTGCGGTTAAGACTAGCGAGCACAGATACGCAGTATTTT. Its translation is CASSLRLRLASTDTQYF. The variable domain in full, completed from reference TRBV5-6 and TRBJ2-3, reads DAGVTQSPTHLIKTRGQQVTLRCSPKSGHDTVSWYQQALGQGPQFIFQYYEEEERQRGNFPDRFSGHQFPNYSSELNVNALLLGDSALYLCASSLRLRLASTDTQYFGPGTRLTVL.

This clone showed up just once. The rearrangement joins TRBV25-1 to TRBJ1-2; no clear D. V was clipped by 0 bases and J by 2 bases, with 13 bases between them. The CDR3 length is 16 residues. CDR1 and CDR2 from the germline V gene are MGHDK and SYGVNS. This CDR3 reads CASSEYSSRGNYGYTF. The CDR3 DNA sequence: TGTGCCAGCAGTGAATACTCCTCTCGCGGGAACTATGGCTACACCTTC.

The chain links TRBV6-2 or TRBV6-3 to TRBJ2-3; TRBD2 matches 11 bases. V was clipped by 2 bases and J by 2 bases; unmatched bases: 6. From germline, CDR1 is MNHEY and CDR2 SVGEGT. The CDR3 loop spans 17 amino acids. CDR3 in amino acids: CASSYELGLADTDTQYF. In DNA form, the CDR3 reads TGTGCCAGCAGTTACGAGTTGGGACTAGCGGACACAGATACGCAGTATTTT.

The rearrangement joins TRBV6-7 to TRBJ2-7; D is perhaps TRBD2 (5 bases). TRBV6-7 is flagged as an ORF with uncertain function. The CDR3 loop spans 19 amino acids. The V end lost 1 base, the J end lost 4 bases, and 26 bases lay between the germline ends. CDR3 residues: CASSYFDVATGTGEYEQYF. The DNA for the CDR3 is TGTGCCAGCAGTTACTTCGACGTCGCTACGGGAACTGGAGAATACGAGCAGTACTTC.

This rearrangement joins TRBV18 to TRBJ1-3; D perhaps matches TRBD1 (6 bases). Trimming took off 5 bases at V and 2 bases at J, with 13 bases between the two ends. Germline CDR1 reads KGHSH; CDR2 reads LQKENI. The CDR3 spans 15 residues. CDR3 sequence (DNA): TGTGCCAGCTCAAGCGGCAGGGGAACTGGAAACACCATATATTTT. This encodes CASSSGRGTGNTIYF.

The chain employs TRBV6-2 or TRBV6-3 and TRBJ2-3; possibly TRBD2 for D (7 bases). The CDR3 is made up of 14 amino acids. The V gene lost 3 bases and the J gene lost 5 bases, with 12 bases spanning the gap. Germline lookup yields CDR1 MNHEY and CDR2 SVGEGT. Written as DNA, the CDR3 is TGTGCCAGCAGTTATTGGGGGGGGCAAGATACGCAGTATTTT. Protein: CASSYWGGQDTQYF.

The chain combines TRBV19 with TRBJ1-5; D remains ambiguous. Germline V gene lookup returns CDR1 LNHDA and CDR2 SQIVND (reference sequence). The V end lost 4 bases, the J end lost 0 bases, and 10 bases lay between the germline ends. CDR3 size: 15 residues. As DNA, the CDR3 is TGTGCCAGTAGTAGGGCAGACTATAGCAATCAGCCCCAGCATTTT. Amino acids: CASSRADYSNQPQHF.

This clone was seen a handful of times. The V gene is TRBV6-4, the J gene TRBJ1-5; D is perhaps TRBD1 (5 bases). The germline CDR1 and CDR2 sequences are MRHNA and SNTAGT. V lost 4 bases and J 4 bases, leaving 23 bases between the germline ends. The CDR3 length is 18 residues. The CDR3 is CASSAPPFWGPGNQPQHF. CDR3 in DNA: TGTGCCAGCAGTGCACCCCCCTTTTGGGGCCCTGGTAATCAGCCCCAGCATTTT.

This rearrangement joins TRBV7-9 to TRBJ1-2; TRBD1 aligns across 7 bases. Losses at the gene ends were 6 bases for V and 4 bases for J; bases not matched to a gene: 5. This CDR3 has 13 amino acids. Germline assignment: CDR1 SEHNR and CDR2 FQNEAQ (reference sequence). The CDR3 DNA reads as TGTGCCAGCAGTCCACCAGGGGGCTATGGCTACACCTTC. Translated: CASSPPGGYGYTF.

The rearrangement uses TRBV9 and TRBJ1-4, with unresolved D. Germline V gene lookup returns CDR1 SGDLS and CDR2 YYNGEE. This CDR3 has 16 residues. Trimming pared 1 base from V and 6 bases from J, leaving 16 bases between. Written as DNA, the CDR3 is TGTGCCAGCAGCGTATTGGGAGGGCAATCAGATGAAAAACTGTTTTTT. It yields the protein CASSVLGGQSDEKLFF.

The rearrangement links TRBV14 to TRBJ2-1, with D possibly matching TRBD2 (6 bases). The germline V and J ends were trimmed by 4 bases and 8 bases, with 42 bases remaining between them. This CDR3 is 23 amino acids long. From germline, CDR1 is SGHDN and CDR2 FVKESK. The chain's CDR3 is CASSLRLGITFGAGSYYGHEQFF. CDR3 coding DNA: TGTGCCAGCAGCCTCCGACTAGGAATTACCTTTGGGGCGGGGAGCTACTACGGGCATGAGCAGTTCTTC.

J is TRBJ2-5 and V is TRBV18; TRBD2 matches 12 bases. CDR3 length: 17 amino acids. V gave up 4 bases and J gave up 0 bases; unmatched junction bases: 6. Germline CDR1 reads KGHSH; CDR2 reads LQKENI. The DNA for the CDR3 is TGTGCCAGCTCACGATTTGGGACTAGCGGGTACCAAGAGACCCAGTACTTC. It encodes CASSRFGTSGYQETQYF. Filled out from reference TRBV18 and TRBJ2-5, the complete variable domain reads NAGVMQNPRHLVRRRGQEARLRCSPMKGHSHVYWYRQLPEEGLKFMVYLQKENIIDESGMPKERFSAEFPKEGPSILRIQQVVRGDSAAYFCASSRFGTSGYQETQYFGPGTRLLVL.

The CDR3 bases are TGTGCCAGCAGAACAGTTCTAGCGGGGGTGACCGGGGAGCTGTTTTTT. Translating it yields CASRTVLAGVTGELFF. The chain couples TRBV27 to TRBJ2-2; 10 nucleotides align to TRBD2. This CDR3 region has 16 residues. Germline loops: CDR1 MNHEY, CDR2 SMNVEV (reference sequence). J gave up 5 bases and V 6 bases, and 9 bases lay outside the gene matches.

This rearrangement joins TRBV29-1 to TRBJ1-4, with D possibly being TRBD1 (6 bases). The CDR3 totals 14 residues. Trimming shortened V by 7 bases and J by 8 bases, and 20 bases separated the two germline ends. Germline CDR1 SQVTM, CDR2 ANQGSEA. The CDR3 DNA sequence: TGCAGCGCTCAGTCCCAGGGGATTGTCGAAAAACTGTTTTTT. The encoded protein is CSAQSQGIVEKLFF.

The chain uses TRBV5-1 and TRBJ2-1; TRBD2 matches 12 bases. CDR1 and CDR2 (germline): SGHRS, YFSETQ. CDR3 size: 15 residues. The junction had 1 base not matched to a gene; V was cut back by 3 bases and J by 3 bases. CDR3 DNA: TGCGCCAGCAGCTGGACTAGCGGGGACTACAATGAGCAGTTCTTC. Its protein is CASSWTSGDYNEQFF.

This chain connects TRBV7-2 to TRBJ2-3; 9 bases are shared with TRBD2. CDR1 is SGHTA, CDR2 FQGNSA, per germline. The CDR3 is 15 residues long. The junction had 6 bases not matched to a gene; V was cut back by 4 bases and J by 4 bases. The CDR3 loop reads CASSSIAGAPDTQYF. The CDR3 DNA sequence: TGTGCCAGCAGCTCTATAGCGGGGGCGCCAGATACGCAGTATTTT.

To note about this clone: An end of the junction differs from the germline gene, which may be a read error. The V gene is TRBV15, the J gene TRBJ1-5; TRBD1 is a possible D gene (6 bases). The CDR3 is 14 amino acids. Germline assignment: CDR1 LNHNV and CDR2 YYDKDF (reference sequence). CDR3 sequence (DNA): TGTGCCACCTGCAGAACTTTAGGGGGTCAGCCCCAGCATTTT. Amino acid sequence: CATCRTLGGQPQHF.

The V gene is TRBV5-4, the J gene TRBJ2-1; maybe TRBD2 (5 bases). The CDR3 is 13 residues long. From germline, CDR1 is SGHNT and CDR2 YYREEE (reference sequence). V gave up 0 bases and J gave up 8 bases, with 9 bases separating them. CDR3 in DNA: TGTGCCAGCAGCTTGGCGGGGTCCGATGAGCAGTTCTTC. Amino acid sequence: CASSLAGSDEQFF. Full variable domain (missing parts from reference TRBV5-4 and TRBJ2-1): ETGVTQSPTHLIKTRGQQVTLRCSSQSGHNTVSWYQQALGQGPQFIFQYYREEENGRGNFPPRFSGLQFPNYSSELNVNALELDDSALYLCASSLAGSDEQFFGPGTRLTVL.

The chain joins TRBV14 to TRBJ1-2; D unresolved. Germline V gene lookup returns CDR1 SGHDN and CDR2 FVKESK. The CDR3 runs 12 residues. The V gene lost 5 bases and the J gene lost 2 bases, with 6 bases spanning the gap. CDR3 protein: CASSAGNYGYTF. In DNA form, the CDR3 reads TGTGCCAGCAGCGCGGGGAACTATGGCTACACCTTC. Full variable domain (rest looked up from reference TRBV14 and TRBJ1-2): EAGVTQFPSHSVIEKGQTVTLRCDPISGHDNLYWYRRVMGKEIKFLLHFVKESKQDESGMPNNRFLAERTGGTYSTLKVQPAELEDSGVYFCASSAGNYGYTFGSGTRLTVV.

J is TRBJ1-1 and V is TRBV12-3 or TRBV12-4, with no clear D. CDR3 length: 13 residues. The V gene lost 5 bases and the J gene lost 0 bases, with 7 bases spanning the gap. The CDR3 DNA is TGTGCCAGCAGTCCAGACATGAACACTGAAGCTTTCTTT. It is translated as CASSPDMNTEAFF.

The chain has TRBV7-2 and TRBJ2-5; D is unresolved. CDR3 size: 13 residues. Germline assignment: CDR1 SGHTA and CDR2 FQGNSA. V lost 5 bases and J lost 5, with 12 bases in between. In DNA form, the CDR3 reads TGTGCCAGCAGCCCCAATTTCGGGGAGACCCAGTACTTC. Translating gives CASSPNFGETQYF.